A selection of T cell receptor beta chains follows, all from one sample in a study of OX40 agonist ivuxolimab in advanced cancers. Libraries were prepared by immunoSEQ multiplex PCR; TCRdb keeps only in-frame clonotypes and omits some of them. The table includes 85,000 to 100,000 clones, roughly nine tenths detected once. The sample consisted of CD4+ or CD8+ T cells sorted from blood, taken in a trial of the OX40 agonist ivuxolimab. The receptors originated from an adult with an advanced solid tumor such as melanoma, head and neck, liver or kidney cancer. CDR3s include the opening cysteine and the closing phenylalanine or tryptophan. D genes are given only for firm matches. A row's size may be missing; if present it is once, few, many or a size class.

>TRBV15|TRBJ2-1|TRBD2|-
TGTGCCACCAGCAGAGGGCAGAGGGCTAGCGGGGCCCACAATGAGCAGTTCTTC
CATSRGQRASGAHNEQFF
>TRBV7-2|TRBJ1-5|-|-
TGTGCCAGCAGCTTGGGGGGGCTTGGCGTCAATCAGCCCCAGCATTTT
CASSLGGLGVNQPQHF
>TRBV6-1|TRBJ1-3|-|-
TGTGCCAGCAGTGGACAGGCGAGACAGACCATATATTTT
CASSGQARQTIYF
>TRBV21-1|TRBJ2-5|-|-
TGTGCCAGCAGCAAAGTGGAAAGGACAGGGGGCCAGGAGACCCAGTACTTC
CASSKVERTGGQETQYF
>TRBV5-5|TRBJ2-7|-|-
TGTGCCAGCAGCTTCGAACTAGCTTTTTCCTACAAGCAGTACTTC
CASSFELAFSYKQYF
>TRBV18|TRBJ2-5|-|-
TGTGCCAGCTCACGCCAAGAGACCCAGTACTTC
CASSRQETQYF
>TRBV4-3|TRBJ2-1|-|-
TGCGCCAGCAGCCCAGAACCACTCTTCAATGAGCAGTTCTTC
CASSPEPLFNEQFF
>TRBV7-2|TRBJ2-7|TRBD1|few
TGTGCCAGCAGCCCGGACAGGAGGAGCTCCTACGAGCAGTACTTC
CASSPDRRSSYEQYF
>TRBV30|TRBJ1-1|-|-
TGTGCCTGGAGTGGATACCCGAACAAGGTTGAAGCTTTCTTT
CAWSGYPNKVEAFF
>TRBV11-1|TRBJ2-7|-|-
TGTGCCAGCAGGGAAGGAGGGGAGCAGTACTTC
CASREGGEQYF
>TRBV28|TRBJ2-1|TRBD2|-
TGTGCCAGCAGGGGGACTAGCGGGAGGGCAGGAGAGCAGTTCTTC
CASRGTSGRAGEQFF
>TRBV5-1|TRBJ1-3|-|-
TGCGCCAGCAGCCCTTATCTGGGAGGAGGAAACACCATATATTTT
CASSPYLGGGNTIYF
>TRBV18|TRBJ1-2|TRBD1|-
TGTGCCAGCTCACCCAACTCAGGGGGCCCCCTGGGCTACACCTTC
CASSPNSGGPLGYTF
>TRBV7-9|TRBJ1-4|-|-
TGTGCCAGCAGTTCGCAAGGGGGTGTTAATGAAAAACTGTTTTTT
CASSSQGGVNEKLFF
>TRBV28|TRBJ2-7|-|-
TGTGCCAGCAGTTCGGGACCGAGGACCTACGAGCAGTACTTC
CASSSGPRTYEQYF
>TRBV7-2|TRBJ2-3|-|-
TGTGCCAGCAGCGTAGGACCAAACACAGATACGCAGTATTTT
CASSVGPNTDTQYF
>TRBV6-5|TRBJ1-5|-|-
TGTGCCAGCAGTTACTCGGGACAACGAGACCAGCCCCAGCATTTT
CASSYSGQRDQPQHF
>TRBV4-1|TRBJ1-5|TRBD1|-
TGCGCCAGCAGCCAAGATCAGGACAGGGCCTATCAGCCCCAGCATTTT
CASSQDQDRAYQPQHF
>TRBV11-3|TRBJ2-2|TRBD1|-
TGTGCCAGCAGCCCCGACAGGGGTAATACCGGGGAGCTGTTTTTT
CASSPDRGNTGELFF
>TRBV5-4|TRBJ1-2|TRBD1|-
TGTGCCAGCGTGGTGGGCCAACCGGGACAGGGGGTCTATGGCTACACCTTC
CASVVGQPGQGVYGYTF
>TRBV7-2|TRBJ2-7|TRBD2|-
TGTGCCAGCAGCTACCTAGCGGGAGAAACCTACGAGCAGTACTTC
CASSYLAGETYEQYF
>TRBV7-3|TRBJ2-2|TRBD1|-
TGTGCCAGCAGCTTAACTAGGGGGCTCGGGGAGCTGTTTTTT
CASSLTRGLGELFF
>TRBV7-2|TRBJ1-5|-|-
TGTGCCAGCGGGCAGGGAAATCAGCCCCAGCATTTT
CASGQGNQPQHF
>TRBV7-2|TRBJ2-5|TRBD2|-
TGTGCCAGCAGCCTGACGGGAGGGCGAGTAGAGACCCAGTACTTC
CASSLTGGRVETQYF
>TRBV11-2|TRBJ2-3|-|-
TGTGCCAGCAGCTTAGGGGGGGCTGGCCTAGCGGCCCTAGATACGCAGTATTTT
CASSLGGAGLAALDTQYF
>TRBV7-8|TRBJ1-3|-|-
TGTGCCAGCAGCATCCCCGGGGTCCGAAACACCATATATTTT
CASSIPGVRNTIYF
>TRBV4-3|TRBJ2-7|-|few
TGCGCCAGCAGCCAAGATCGTTGGAGGACCCAATACGAGCAGTACTTC
CASSQDRWRTQYEQYF
>TRBV5-1|TRBJ2-1|TRBD2|-
TGCGCCAGCAGCTTGATTAGCGGGAGCCCCGGCCGGGAGCAGTTCTTC
CASSLISGSPGREQFF
>TRBV9|TRBJ2-1|TRBD2|few
TGTGCCAGCAGCAAGACTAGCGATCCAATCAATGAGCAGTTCTTC
CASSKTSDPINEQFF
>TRBV25-1|TRBJ2-3|TRBD2|-
TGTGCCAGCAGGAGGGAGGGCCTACTAGCAGGCACAGATACGCAGTATTTT
CASRREGLLAGTDTQYF
>TRBV5-6|TRBJ1-6|TRBD1|-
TGTGCCAGCAGCTTTCGGACAGGAAAGTCTTCACCCCTCCACTTT
CASSFRTGKSSPLHF
>TRBV5-6|TRBJ2-7|TRBD1|once
TGTGCCAGCAGCTTGTTAGGACAGGCCCAATACGAGCAGTACTTC
CASSLLGQAQYEQYF
>TRBV11-2|TRBJ2-3|-|-
TGTGCCAGCAGCTTATTAGGGGGGGACACAGATACGCAGTATTTT
CASSLLGGDTDTQYF
>TRBV7-6|TRBJ2-1|-|-
TGTGCCAGCAGCTTAGTGCGGTTGGGGTCCAATGAGCAGTTCTTC
CASSLVRLGSNEQFF
>TRBV9|TRBJ2-3|-|-
TGTGCCAGCAGCGCGACAACCGGCACAGATACGCAGTATTTT
CASSATTGTDTQYF
>TRBV6-6|TRBJ2-7|TRBD1|-
TGTGCCAGCAGTTACCCGGACAGGGGCCTTTACGAGCAGTACTTC
CASSYPDRGLYEQYF
>TRBV11-2|TRBJ2-5|-|-
TGTGCCAGCAGCTTATGGGAGGAGACCCAGTACTTC
CASSLWEETQYF
>TRBV6-5|TRBJ2-3|-|-
TGTGCCAGCAGTGACTTCACAGATACGCAGTATTTT
CASSDFTDTQYF
>TRBV7-2|TRBJ2-3|TRBD2|once
TGTGCCAGCAGCCAAAGGACTAGCTGGCAGTATTTT
CASSQRTSWQYF
>TRBV18|TRBJ2-2|TRBD1|-
TGTGCCAGCTCACCCAAGACAGGGGGCACCGGGGAGCTGTTTTTT
CASSPKTGGTGELFF
>TRBV5-1|TRBJ2-5|-|-
TGCGCCAGCAGCTTGGGAGGAAGCCAAGAGACCCAGTACTTC
CASSLGGSQETQYF
>TRBV6-6|TRBJ2-7|TRBD1|few
TGTGCCAGCAGTGACCCGACAGGGATCCACGAGCAGTACTTC
CASSDPTGIHEQYF
>TRBV5-1|TRBJ2-1|TRBD2|-
TGCGCCAGCAGCATTCTAGCGGGAATTGTAAATGAGCAGTTCTTC
CASSILAGIVNEQFF
>TRBV18|TRBJ1-2|TRBD1|-
TGTGCCAGCTCACTTTCCGGGACAGGGCTCAAAGGGGACTATGGCTACACCTTC
CASSLSGTGLKGDYGYTF
>TRBV6-5|TRBJ2-7|TRBD2|-
TGTGCCAGCAGCTCGGGGCTAGCGGGTTACGAGCAGTACTTC
CASSSGLAGYEQYF
>TRBV5-4|TRBJ2-1|TRBD2|-
TGTGCCAGCAGCAACGGACTAGTTGGGGCTGAGCAGTTCTTC
CASSNGLVGAEQFF
>TRBV30|TRBJ1-1|-|-
TGTGCCTGGGACACAATGAACACTGAAGCTTTCTTT
CAWDTMNTEAFF
>TRBV11-2|TRBJ2-6|-|few
TGTGCCAGCAGCCCCTCCAACGTCCTGACTTTC
CASSPSNVLTF
>TRBV5-8|TRBJ2-3|-|-
TGTGCCAGCAGCCGGAGCTATTTTGGCACAGATACGCAGTATTTT
CASSRSYFGTDTQYF
>TRBV19|TRBJ2-5|-|-
TGTGCCAGTAGTACTCGAGGACAGTTTGAGACCCAGTACTTC
CASSTRGQFETQYF
>TRBV2|TRBJ2-5|TRBD2|-
TGTGCCAGCAGTGAAGCATACGGGACTAGCGGGAGGAGGAGAGAGACCCAGTACTTC
CASSEAYGTSGRRRETQYF
>TRBV29-1|TRBJ2-5|-|-
TGCAGCGTTGAAGACAGGGGCGAGACCCAGTACTTC
CSVEDRGETQYF
>TRBV19|TRBJ2-1|-|-
TGTGCCAGCTCGAGTGGAGGATTTCCTTTCGATGAGCAGTTCTTC
CASSSGGFPFDEQFF
>TRBV12-5|TRBJ2-1|-|-
TGTGCTAGTGGTTTGGTAAATAGTTTTTTAGGTTACAATGAGCAGTTCTTC
CASGLVNSFLGYNEQFF
>TRBV5-6|TRBJ2-1|TRBD2|-
TGTGCCAGCAGCTTGGTTGCGGGAGGATCTGGTGAGCAGTTCTTC
CASSLVAGGSGEQFF